This T cell receptor beta chain came from a study of blood T cell repertoires in COVID-19. About the research overall: There were acute and convalescent COVID-19 samples, and they came from the United States, Italy and Spain.

The germline gives CDR1 SGHAT, CDR2 FQNNGV. This CDR3 is built from 13 residues. V dropped 1 base and J dropped 10 bases, with 13 bases sitting between them. Assay used: immunoSEQ multiplex PCR; TCRdb lists only in-frame clones, some missing. The table lists about 430,000 clones, approximately 90% of them singletons. Material: PBMCs or T cells enriched from blood (not recorded which). The sequence derives from a man in his thirties or forties who had recovered from COVID-19. The chain couples TRBV11-2 to TRBJ1-2; D unclear. The CDR3 spells CASSLGQRSDYTF. As DNA, the CDR3 is TGTGCCAGCAGCTTAGGGCAGAGGTCGGACTACACCTTC. Full variable domain (outside the CDR3, taken from reference TRBV11-2 and TRBJ1-2): EAGVAQSPRYKIIEKRQSVAFWCNPISGHATLYWYQQILGQGPKLLIQFQNNGVVDDSQLPKDRFSAERLKGVDSTLKIQPAKLEDSAVYLCASSLGQRSDYTFGSGTRLTVV.